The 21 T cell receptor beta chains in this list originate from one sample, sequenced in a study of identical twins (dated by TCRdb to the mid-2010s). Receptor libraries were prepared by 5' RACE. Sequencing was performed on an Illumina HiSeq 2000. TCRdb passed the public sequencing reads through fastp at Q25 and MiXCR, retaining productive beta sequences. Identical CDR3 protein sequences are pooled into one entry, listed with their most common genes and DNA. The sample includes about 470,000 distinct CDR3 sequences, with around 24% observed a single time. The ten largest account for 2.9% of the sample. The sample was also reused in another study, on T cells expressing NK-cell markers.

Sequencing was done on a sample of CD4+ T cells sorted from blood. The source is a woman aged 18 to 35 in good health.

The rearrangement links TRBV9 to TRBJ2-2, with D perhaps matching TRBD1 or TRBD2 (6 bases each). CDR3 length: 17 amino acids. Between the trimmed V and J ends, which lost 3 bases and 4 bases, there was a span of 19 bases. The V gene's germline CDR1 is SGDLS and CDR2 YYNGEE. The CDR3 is CASSGRGYGGATGELFF. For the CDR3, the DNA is TGTGCCAGCAGCGGGAGGGGGTATGGAGGAGCCACCGGGGAGCTGTTTTTT.

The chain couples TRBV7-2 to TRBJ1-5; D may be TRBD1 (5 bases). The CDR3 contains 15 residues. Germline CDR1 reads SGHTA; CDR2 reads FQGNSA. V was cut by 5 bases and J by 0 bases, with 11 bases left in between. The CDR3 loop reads CASSGLGDSNQPQHF. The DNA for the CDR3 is TGTGCCAGCAGCGGCCTAGGGGATAGCAATCAGCCCCAGCATTTT.

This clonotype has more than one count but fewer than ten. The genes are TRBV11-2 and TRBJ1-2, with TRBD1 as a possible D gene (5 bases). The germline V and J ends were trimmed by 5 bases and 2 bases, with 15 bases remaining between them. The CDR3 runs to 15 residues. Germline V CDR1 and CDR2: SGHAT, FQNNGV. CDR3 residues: CASSTPREGNYGYTF. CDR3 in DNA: TGTGCCAGCAGCACACCCAGGGAGGGCAACTATGGCTACACCTTC.

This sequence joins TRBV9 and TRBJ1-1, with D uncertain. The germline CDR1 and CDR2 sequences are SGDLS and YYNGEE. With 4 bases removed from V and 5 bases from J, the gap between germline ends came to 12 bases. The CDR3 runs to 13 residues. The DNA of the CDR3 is TGTGCCAGCAGCTTATCCAAGGAGACTGAAGCTTTCTTT. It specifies CASSLSKETEAFF.

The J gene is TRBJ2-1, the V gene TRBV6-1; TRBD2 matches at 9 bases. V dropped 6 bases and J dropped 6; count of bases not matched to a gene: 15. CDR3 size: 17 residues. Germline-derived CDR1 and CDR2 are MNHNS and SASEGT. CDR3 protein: CASSPRIAGDGPNEQFF. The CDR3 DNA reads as TGTGCCAGCAGCCCCAGAATAGCGGGGGACGGGCCCAATGAGCAGTTCTTC.

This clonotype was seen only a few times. Here the CDR3 reads CAGRGGLNTEAFF. Here the CDR3 DNA reads TGTGCAGGGAGGGGGGGCCTTAACACTGAAGCTTTCTTT. The gene calls are TRBV12-3 or TRBV12-4 and TRBJ1-1; D perhaps matches TRBD1 (6 bases). The CDR3 length is 13 residues.

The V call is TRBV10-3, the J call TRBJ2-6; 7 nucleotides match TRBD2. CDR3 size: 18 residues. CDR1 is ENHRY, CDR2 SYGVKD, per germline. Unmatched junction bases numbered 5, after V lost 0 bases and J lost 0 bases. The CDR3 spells CAISESASGSSGANVLTF. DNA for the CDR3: TGTGCCATCAGTGAGTCGGCTAGCGGAAGCTCTGGGGCCAACGTCCTGACTTTC.

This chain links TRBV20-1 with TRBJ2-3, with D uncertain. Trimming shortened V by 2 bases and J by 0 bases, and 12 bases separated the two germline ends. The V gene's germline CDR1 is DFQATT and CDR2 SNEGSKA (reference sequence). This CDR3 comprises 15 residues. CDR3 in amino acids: CSARPGRLSTDTQYF. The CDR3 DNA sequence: TGCAGTGCTAGACCAGGACGGTTAAGCACAGATACGCAGTATTTT.

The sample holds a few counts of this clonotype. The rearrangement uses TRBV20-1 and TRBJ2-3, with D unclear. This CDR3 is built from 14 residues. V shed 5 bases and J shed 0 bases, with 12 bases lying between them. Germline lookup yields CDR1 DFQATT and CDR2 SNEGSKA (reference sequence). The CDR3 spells CSAPDGGSTDTQYF. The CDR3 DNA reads TGCAGTGCTCCCGACGGCGGCAGCACAGATACGCAGTATTTT.

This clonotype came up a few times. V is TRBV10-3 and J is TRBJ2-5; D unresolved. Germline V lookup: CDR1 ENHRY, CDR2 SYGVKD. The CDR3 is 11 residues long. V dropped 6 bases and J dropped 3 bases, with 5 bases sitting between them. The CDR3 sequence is CAIRWEETQYF. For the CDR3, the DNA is TGTGCCATCAGGTGGGAAGAGACCCAGTACTTC.

The chain's CDR3 is CAITRGSEQYF. As DNA, the CDR3 is TGTGCCATCACCCGGGGTTCTGAGCAGTACTTC. The V and J genes are TRBV10-3 and TRBJ2-7, with D possibly being TRBD2 (5 bases). Germline V CDR1 and CDR2: ENHRY, SYGVKD. The V gene lost 7 bases and the J gene lost 7 bases, with 11 bases spanning the gap. This CDR3 comprises 11 residues.

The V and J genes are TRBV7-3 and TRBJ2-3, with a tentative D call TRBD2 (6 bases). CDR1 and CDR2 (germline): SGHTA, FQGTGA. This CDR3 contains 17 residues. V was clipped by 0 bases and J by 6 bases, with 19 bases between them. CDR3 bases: TGTGCCAGCAGCTTAACCGGTCCGGGGGTGGCCGGTGATACGCAGTATTTT. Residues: CASSLTGPGVAGDTQYF.

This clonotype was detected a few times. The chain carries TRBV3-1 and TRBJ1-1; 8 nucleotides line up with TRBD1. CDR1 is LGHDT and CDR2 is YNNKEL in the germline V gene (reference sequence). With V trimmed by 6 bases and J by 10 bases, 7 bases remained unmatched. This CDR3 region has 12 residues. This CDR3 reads CASSIRTGGAFF. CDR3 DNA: TGTGCCAGCAGTATCCGAACAGGGGGAGCTTTCTTT. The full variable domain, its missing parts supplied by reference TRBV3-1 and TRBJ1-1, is DTAVSQTPKYLVTQMGNDKSIKCEQNLGHDTMYWYKQDSKKFLKIMFSYNNKELIINETVPNRFSPKSPDKAHLNLHINSLELGDSAVYFCASSIRTGGAFFGQGTRLTVV.

The CDR3 sequence is CASRIGASGTYEQYF. In DNA form, the CDR3 reads TGTGCCAGCAGAATTGGGGCTTCGGGGACCTACGAGCAGTACTTC. The V gene is TRBV27, the J gene TRBJ2-7; the D call may be TRBD1 or TRBD2 (5 bases each). The V gene's germline CDR1 is MNHEY and CDR2 SMNVEV (reference sequence). The CDR3 runs to 15 residues. The V and J ends lost 6 bases and 2 bases respectively, with 17 bases between them.

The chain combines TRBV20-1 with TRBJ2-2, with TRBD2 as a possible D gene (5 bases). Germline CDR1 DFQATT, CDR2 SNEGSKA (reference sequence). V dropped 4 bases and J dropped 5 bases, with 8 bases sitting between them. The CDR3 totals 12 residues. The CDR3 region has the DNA TGCAGTGCTAAGAGGGTGACCGGGGAGCTGTTTTTT. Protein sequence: CSAKRVTGELFF.

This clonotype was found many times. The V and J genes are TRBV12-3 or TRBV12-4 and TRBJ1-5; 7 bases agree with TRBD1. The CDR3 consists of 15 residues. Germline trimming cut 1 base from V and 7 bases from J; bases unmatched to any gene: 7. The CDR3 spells CASSLETGKPQPQHF. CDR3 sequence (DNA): TGTGCCAGCAGTTTAGAGACAGGGAAACCCCAGCCCCAGCATTTT.

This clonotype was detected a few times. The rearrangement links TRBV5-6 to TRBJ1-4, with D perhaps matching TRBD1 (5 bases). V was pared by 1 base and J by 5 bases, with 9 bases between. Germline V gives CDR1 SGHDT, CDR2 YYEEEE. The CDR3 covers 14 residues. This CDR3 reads CASSLMTVNEKLFF. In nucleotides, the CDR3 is TGTGCCAGCAGCTTGATGACAGTAAATGAAAAACTGTTTTTT.

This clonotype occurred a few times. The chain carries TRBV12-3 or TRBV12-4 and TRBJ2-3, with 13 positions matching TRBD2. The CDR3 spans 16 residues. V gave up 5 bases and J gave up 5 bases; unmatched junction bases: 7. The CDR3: CASSPGTSGDLDTQYF. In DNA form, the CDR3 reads TGTGCCAGCAGTCCCGGGACTAGCGGGGACTTAGATACGCAGTATTTT.

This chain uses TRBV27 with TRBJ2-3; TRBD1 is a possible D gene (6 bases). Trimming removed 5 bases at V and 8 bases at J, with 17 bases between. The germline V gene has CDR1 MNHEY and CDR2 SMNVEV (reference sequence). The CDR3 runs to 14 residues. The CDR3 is CASSPNRQQGTQYF. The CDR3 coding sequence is TGTGCCAGCAGTCCCAACCGGCAACAGGGTACGCAGTATTTT.

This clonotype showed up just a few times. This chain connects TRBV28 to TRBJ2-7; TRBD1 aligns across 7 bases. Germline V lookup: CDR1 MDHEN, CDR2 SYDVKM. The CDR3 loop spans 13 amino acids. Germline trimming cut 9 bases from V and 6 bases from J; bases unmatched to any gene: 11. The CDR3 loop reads CASLKRGRPEQYF. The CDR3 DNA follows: TGTGCCAGTTTGAAGAGGGGGCGGCCCGAGCAGTACTTC.

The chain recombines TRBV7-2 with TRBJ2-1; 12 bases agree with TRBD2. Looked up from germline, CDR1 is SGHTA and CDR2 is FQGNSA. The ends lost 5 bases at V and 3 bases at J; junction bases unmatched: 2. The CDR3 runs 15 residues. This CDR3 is CASSPTSGSYNEQFF. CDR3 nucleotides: TGTGCCAGCAGCCCGACTAGCGGGAGCTACAATGAGCAGTTCTTC. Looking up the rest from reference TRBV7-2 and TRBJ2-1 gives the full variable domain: GAGVSQSPSNKVTEKGKDVELRCDPISGHTALYWYRQSLGQGLEFLIYFQGNSAPDKSGLPSDRFSAERTGGSVSTLTIQRTQQEDSAVYLCASSPTSGSYNEQFFGPGTRLTVL.